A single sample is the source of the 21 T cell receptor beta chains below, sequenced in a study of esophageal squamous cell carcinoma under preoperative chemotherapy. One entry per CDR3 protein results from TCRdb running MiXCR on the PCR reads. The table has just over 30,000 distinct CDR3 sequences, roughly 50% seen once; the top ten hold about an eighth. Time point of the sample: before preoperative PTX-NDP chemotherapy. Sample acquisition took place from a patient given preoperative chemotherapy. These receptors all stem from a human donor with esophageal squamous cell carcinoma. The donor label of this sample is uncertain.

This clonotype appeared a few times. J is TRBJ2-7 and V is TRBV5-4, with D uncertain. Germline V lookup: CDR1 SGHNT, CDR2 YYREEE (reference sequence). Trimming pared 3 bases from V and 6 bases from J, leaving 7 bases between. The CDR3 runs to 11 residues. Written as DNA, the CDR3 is TGTGCCAGCAGCTCCCTTTCCGAGCAGTACTTC. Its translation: CASSSLSEQYF.

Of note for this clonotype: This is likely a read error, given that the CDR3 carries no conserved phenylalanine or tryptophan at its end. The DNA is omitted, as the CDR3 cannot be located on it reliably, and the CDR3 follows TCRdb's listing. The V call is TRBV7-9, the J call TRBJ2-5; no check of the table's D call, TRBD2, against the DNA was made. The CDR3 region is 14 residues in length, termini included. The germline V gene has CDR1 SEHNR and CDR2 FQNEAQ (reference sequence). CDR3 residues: CASSLMELAATRYS.

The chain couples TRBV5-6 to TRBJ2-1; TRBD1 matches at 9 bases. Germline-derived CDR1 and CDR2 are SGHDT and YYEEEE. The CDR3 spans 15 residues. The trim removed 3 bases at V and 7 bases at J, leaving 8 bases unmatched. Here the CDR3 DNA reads TGTGCCAGCAGCTCCACCTGGACAGGGGATAATGAGCAGTTCTTC. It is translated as CASSSTWTGDNEQFF.

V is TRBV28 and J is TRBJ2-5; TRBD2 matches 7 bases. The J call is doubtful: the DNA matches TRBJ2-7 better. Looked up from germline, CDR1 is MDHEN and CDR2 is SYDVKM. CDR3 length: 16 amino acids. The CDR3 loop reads CASSGRASGRSYEQYF. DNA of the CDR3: TGTGCCAGCAGTGGGAGGGCTAGCGGCCGCTCCTACGAGCAGTACTTC.

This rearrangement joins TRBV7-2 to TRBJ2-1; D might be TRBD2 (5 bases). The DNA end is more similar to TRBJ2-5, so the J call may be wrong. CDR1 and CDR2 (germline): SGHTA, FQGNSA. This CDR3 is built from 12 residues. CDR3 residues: CASSRDAEGQYF. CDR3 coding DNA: TGTGCCAGCAGCCGAGACGCAGAGGGCCAGTACTTC.

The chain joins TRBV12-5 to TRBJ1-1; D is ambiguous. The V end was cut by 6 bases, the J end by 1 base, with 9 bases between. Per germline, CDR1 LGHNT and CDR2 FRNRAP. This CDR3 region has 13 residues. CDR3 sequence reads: CASGSNSNTEAFF. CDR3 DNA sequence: TGTGCTAGTGGCTCCAATTCGAACACTGAAGCTTTCTTT.

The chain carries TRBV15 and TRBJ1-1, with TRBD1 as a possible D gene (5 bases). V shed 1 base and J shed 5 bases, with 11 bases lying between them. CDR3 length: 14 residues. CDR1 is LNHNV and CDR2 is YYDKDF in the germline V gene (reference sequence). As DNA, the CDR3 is TGTGCCACCAGCAGAGGCGACAGTACAACTGAAGCTTTCTTT. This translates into CATSRGDSTTEAFF. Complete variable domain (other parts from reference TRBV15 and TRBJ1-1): DAMVIQNPRYQVTQFGKPVTLSCSQTLNHNVMYWYQQKSSQAPKLLFHYYDKDFNNEADTPDNFQSRRPNTSFCFLDIRSPGLGDTAMYLCATSRGDSTTEAFFGQGTRLTVV.

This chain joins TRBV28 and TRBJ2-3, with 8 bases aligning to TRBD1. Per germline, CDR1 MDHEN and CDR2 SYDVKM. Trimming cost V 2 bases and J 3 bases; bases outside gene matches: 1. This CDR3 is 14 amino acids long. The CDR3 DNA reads TGTGCCAGCAGTTTAGACAGGGGAACAGATACGCAGTATTTT. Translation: CASSLDRGTDTQYF.

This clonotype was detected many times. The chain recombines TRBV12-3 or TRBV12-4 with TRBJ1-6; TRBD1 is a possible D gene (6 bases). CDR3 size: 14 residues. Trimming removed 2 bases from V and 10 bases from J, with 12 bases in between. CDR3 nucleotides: TGTGCCAGCAGTTTAACAGGGACCGGGTCACCCCTCCACTTT. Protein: CASSLTGTGSPLHF.

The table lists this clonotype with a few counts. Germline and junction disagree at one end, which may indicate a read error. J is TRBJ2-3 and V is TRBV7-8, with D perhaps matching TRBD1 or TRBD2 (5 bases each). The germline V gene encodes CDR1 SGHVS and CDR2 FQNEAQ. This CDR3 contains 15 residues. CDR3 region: CGSSSGLRATDTQYF. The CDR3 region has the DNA TGTGGCAGCAGCTCGGGGCTGCGGGCCACAGATACGCAGTATTTC.

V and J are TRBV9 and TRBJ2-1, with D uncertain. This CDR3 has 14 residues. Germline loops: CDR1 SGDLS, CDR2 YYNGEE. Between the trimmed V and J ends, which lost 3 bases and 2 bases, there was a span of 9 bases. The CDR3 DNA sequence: TGTGCCAGCAGCGGGGGTTTGACCTACAATGAGCAGTTCTTC. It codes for CASSGGLTYNEQFF.

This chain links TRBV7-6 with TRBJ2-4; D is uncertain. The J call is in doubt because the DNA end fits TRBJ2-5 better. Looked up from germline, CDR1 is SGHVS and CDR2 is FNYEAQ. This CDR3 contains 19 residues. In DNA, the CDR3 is TGTGCCAGCAGCTTGGATGCGCCCATCCCCGGCCGTGCCCAAGAGACCCAGTACTTC. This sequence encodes CASSLDAPIPGRAQETQYF.

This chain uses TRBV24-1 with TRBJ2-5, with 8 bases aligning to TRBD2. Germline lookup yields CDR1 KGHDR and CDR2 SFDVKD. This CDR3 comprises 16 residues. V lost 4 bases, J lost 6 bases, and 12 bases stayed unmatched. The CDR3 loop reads CATSDPGGEGRKTQYF. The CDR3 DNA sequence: TGTGCCACCAGTGACCCGGGGGGGGAGGGCAGGAAGACCCAGTACTTC.

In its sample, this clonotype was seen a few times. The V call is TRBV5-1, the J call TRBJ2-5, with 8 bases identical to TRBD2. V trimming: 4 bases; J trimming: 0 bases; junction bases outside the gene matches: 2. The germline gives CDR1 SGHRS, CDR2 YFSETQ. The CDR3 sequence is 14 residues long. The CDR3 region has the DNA TGCGCCAGCAGCCCGGGACTAGACCAAGAGACCCAGTACTTC. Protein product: CASSPGLDQETQYF. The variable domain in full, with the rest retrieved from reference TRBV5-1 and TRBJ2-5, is KAGVTQTPRYLIKTRGQQVTLSCSPISGHRSVSWYQQTPGQGLQFLFEYFSETQRNKGNFPGRFSGRQFSNSRSEMNVSTLELGDSALYLCASSPGLDQETQYFGPGTRLLVL.

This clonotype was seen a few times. Written as DNA, the CDR3 is TGCGCCAGCAGTCATCAAACCGGGACTCAGACCGGGACTCGCCCAGGAGAGACCCAGTACTTC. Amino acid sequence: CASSHQTGTQTGTRPGETQYF. The chain has TRBV23-1 and TRBJ2-1; maybe TRBD2 (6 bases). Judging by the DNA end, TRBJ2-5 fits better; the J call may be wrong. TRBV23-1 is an ORF for which the function is uncertain. The CDR3 is 21 amino acids.

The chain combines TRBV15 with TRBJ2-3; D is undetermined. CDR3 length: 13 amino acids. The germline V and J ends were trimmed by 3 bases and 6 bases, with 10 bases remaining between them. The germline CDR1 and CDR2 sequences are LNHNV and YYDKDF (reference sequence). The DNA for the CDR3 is TGTGCCACCAGCAGGGACCCATTGGATACGCAGTATTTT. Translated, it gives CATSRDPLDTQYF.

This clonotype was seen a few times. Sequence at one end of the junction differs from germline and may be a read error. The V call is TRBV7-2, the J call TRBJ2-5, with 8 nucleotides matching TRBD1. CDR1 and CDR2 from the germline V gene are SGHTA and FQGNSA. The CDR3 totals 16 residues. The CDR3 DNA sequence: TGTGCCAGCAGGGCACAGGGGGGCAGAGGGAAAGAGACGCAGTACTTC. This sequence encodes CASRAQGGRGKETQYF.

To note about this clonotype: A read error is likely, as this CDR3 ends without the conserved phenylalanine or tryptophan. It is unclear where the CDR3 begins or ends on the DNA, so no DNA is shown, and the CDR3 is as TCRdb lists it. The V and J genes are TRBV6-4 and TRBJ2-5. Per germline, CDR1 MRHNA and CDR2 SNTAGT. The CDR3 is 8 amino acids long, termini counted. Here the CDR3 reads CARSKGLA.

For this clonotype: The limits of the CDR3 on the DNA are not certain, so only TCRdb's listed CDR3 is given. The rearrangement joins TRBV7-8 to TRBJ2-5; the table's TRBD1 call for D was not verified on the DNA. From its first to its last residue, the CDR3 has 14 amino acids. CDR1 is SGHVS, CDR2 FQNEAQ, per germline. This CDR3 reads CASGFASGSETQYF.

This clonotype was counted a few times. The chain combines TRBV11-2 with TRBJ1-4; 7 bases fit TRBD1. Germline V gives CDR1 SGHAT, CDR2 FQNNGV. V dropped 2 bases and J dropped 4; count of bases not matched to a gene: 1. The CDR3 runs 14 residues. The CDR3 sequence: CASSLNRGNEKLFF. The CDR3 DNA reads TGTGCCAGCAGCTTAAACAGGGGTAATGAAAAACTGTTTTTT.

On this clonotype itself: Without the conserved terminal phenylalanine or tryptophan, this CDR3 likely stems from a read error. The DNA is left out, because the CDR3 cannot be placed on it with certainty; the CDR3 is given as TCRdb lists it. The CDR3 region is CAGELAGPARGTETRYS. This rearrangement joins TRBV7-2 to TRBJ2-5; the D call of TRBD2 is as the table states it, not checked on the DNA. CDR1 and CDR2 from the germline V gene are SGHTA and FQGNSA. The CDR3 is made up of 17 amino acids, end residues included.